This T cell receptor beta chain was documented in a study of blood T cells in healthy people across ages. Overall study context: About one barcoded beta molecule per two T cells was captured by template switching. Notes on the study in general: More naive CD4+ cells and higher diversity were found in long-lived than in aged donors.

The authors ran a second PCR of 7 to 11 cycles using a sample-barcoded 5' primer and a J-beta primer mix. MiXCR, run by TCRdb on the 5' RACE reads, gives a single entry per CDR3 protein. The profile shows around 1,000,000 distinct CDR3 sequences, 30% to 40% of them singletons. This clonotype was seen only a few times. The antigen remains unidentified. The CDR3 is made up of 14 amino acids. Trimming shortened V by 0 bases and J by 3 bases, and 6 bases separated the two germline ends. Germline values: CDR1 MNHEY, CDR2 SMNVEV (reference sequence). The sample was blood. This clonotype was sampled from a man aged 18-30 years in good health. V usage is TRBV27 and J usage is TRBJ2-1; D not certain. For the CDR3, the DNA is TGTGCCAGCAGTTTATCGGGGAACTACAATGAGCAGTTCTTC. This translates into CASSLSGNYNEQFF.